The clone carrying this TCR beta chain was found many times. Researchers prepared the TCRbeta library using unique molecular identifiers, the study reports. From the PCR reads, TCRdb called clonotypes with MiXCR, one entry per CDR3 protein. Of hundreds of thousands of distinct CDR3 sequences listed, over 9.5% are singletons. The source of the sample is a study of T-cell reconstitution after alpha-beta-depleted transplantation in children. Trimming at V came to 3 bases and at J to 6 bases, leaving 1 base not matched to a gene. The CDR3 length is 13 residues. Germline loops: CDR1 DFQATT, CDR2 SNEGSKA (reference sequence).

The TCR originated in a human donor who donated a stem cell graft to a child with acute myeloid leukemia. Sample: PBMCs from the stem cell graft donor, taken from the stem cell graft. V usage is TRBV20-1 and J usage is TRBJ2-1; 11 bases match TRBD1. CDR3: CSARGQGGNEQFF. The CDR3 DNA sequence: TGCAGTGCTAGGGGACAGGGGGGCAATGAGCAGTTCTTC.